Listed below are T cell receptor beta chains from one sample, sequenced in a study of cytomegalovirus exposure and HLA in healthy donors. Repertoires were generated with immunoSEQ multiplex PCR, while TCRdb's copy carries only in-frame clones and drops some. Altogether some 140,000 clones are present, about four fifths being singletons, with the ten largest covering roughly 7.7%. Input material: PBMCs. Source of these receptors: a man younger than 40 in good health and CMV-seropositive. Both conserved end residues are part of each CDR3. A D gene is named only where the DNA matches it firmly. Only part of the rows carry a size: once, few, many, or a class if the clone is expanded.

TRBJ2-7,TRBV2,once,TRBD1,CASSEGTGFDEQYF,TGTGCCAGCAGTGAAGGGACAGGGTTCGACGAGCAGTACTTC
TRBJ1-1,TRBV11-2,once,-,CASSSNGGHTEAFF,TGTGCCAGCAGCTCCAACGGGGGGCACACTGAAGCTTTCTTT
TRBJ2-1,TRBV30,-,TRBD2,CAWNGLAGTNEQFF,TGTGCCTGGAACGGACTAGCGGGAACGAATGAGCAGTTCTTC
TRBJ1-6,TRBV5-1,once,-,CASSLTGGNSPLHF,TGCGCCAGCAGCTTAACGGGAGGGAATTCACCCCTCCACTTT
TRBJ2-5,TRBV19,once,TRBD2,CASSTLGGAGETQYF,TGTGCCAGTAGTACCCTCGGGGGGGCGGGAGAGACCCAGTACTTC
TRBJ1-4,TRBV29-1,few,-,CSVRTNEKLFF,TGCAGCGTGCGGACAAATGAAAAACTGTTTTTT
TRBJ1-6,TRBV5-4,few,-,CASSSPGSDSPLHF,TGTGCCAGCAGCTCCCCGGGTAGCGATTCACCCCTCCACTTT
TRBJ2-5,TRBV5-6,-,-,CASSRGGQETQYF,TGTGCCAGCAGTAGGGGGGGACAAGAGACCCAGTACTTC
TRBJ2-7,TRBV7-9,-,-,CASSLVSGSSYEQYF,TGTGCCAGCAGCTTAGTAAGCGGGTCGAGTTACGAGCAGTACTTC
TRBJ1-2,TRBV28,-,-,CASSFGGAGGYTF,TGTGCCAGCAGTTTTGGGGGGGCTGGTGGCTACACCTTC
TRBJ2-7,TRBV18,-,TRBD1,CASSTGTGAYEQYF,TGTGCCAGCTCAACCGGGACAGGGGCCTACGAGCAGTACTTC
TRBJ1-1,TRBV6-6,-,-,CASSYSEYTEAFF,TGTGCCAGCAGTTACTCCGAGTACACTGAAGCTTTCTTT
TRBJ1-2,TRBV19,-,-,CASISLQGGHTF,TGTGCCAGTATCTCTCTACAGGGAGGGCACACCTTC
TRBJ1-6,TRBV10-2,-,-,CASRSGVWDSPLHF,TGCGCCAGCAGATCAGGGGTTTGGGATTCACCCCTCCACTTT
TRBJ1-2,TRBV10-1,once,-,CASSESIGGYGYTF,TGCGCCAGCAGTGAGTCCATAGGGGGCTATGGCTACACCTTC
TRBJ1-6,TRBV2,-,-,CASSVSENSPLHF,TGTGCCAGCAGTGTTTCCGAGAATTCACCCCTCCACTTT
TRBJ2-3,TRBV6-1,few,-,CASSGGRTGADTQYF,TGTGCCAGCAGTGGGGGAAGGACGGGGGCAGATACGCAGTATTTT
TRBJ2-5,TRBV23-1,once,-,CASRWEESQETQYF,TGCGCCAGCAGATGGGAGGAGAGCCAAGAGACCCAGTACTTC
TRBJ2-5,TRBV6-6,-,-,CASSYGRGKETQYF,TGTGCCAGCAGTTACGGTCGGGGAAAAGAGACCCAGTACTTC
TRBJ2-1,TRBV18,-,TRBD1,CASSGQGKDNEQFF,TGTGCCAGCTCCGGACAGGGCAAGGACAATGAGCAGTTCTTC
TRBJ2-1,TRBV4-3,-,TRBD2,CASSQDVRGGLGEQFF,TGCGCCAGCAGCCAAGATGTGCGGGGGGGCCTTGGTGAGCAGTTCTTC
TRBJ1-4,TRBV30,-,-,CAWSVGAANEKLFF,TGTGCCTGGAGTGTAGGAGCCGCTAATGAAAAACTGTTTTTT
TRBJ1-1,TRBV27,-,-,CASKLSRALWDEAFF,TGTGCCAGCAAACTCAGCAGGGCTCTGTGGGATGAAGCTTTCTTT
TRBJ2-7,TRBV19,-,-,CASSIFPSSYEQYF,TGTGCCAGTAGTATCTTCCCCAGCTCCTACGAGCAGTACTTC
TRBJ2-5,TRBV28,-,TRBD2,CASTPGGAGEETQYF,TGTGCCAGCACCCCCGGGGGGGCCGGGGAAGAGACCCAGTACTTC
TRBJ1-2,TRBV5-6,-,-,CASSPDRNYGYTF,TGTGCCAGCAGCCCGGACAGAAACTATGGCTACACCTTC
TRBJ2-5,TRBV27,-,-,CASSTRSGTQQETQYF,TGTGCCAGCAGTACGAGGTCCGGGACTCAGCAAGAGACCCAGTACTTC
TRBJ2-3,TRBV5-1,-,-,CASSLPLSGVTDTQYF,TGCGCCAGCAGCTTGCCTCTTAGCGGAGTCACAGATACGCAGTATTTT
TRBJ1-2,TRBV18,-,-,CASSPSRGNYGYTF,TGTGCCAGCTCACCAAGCAGGGGTAACTATGGCTACACCTTC
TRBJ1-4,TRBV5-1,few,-,CASSLAGSGGEKLFF,TGCGCCAGCAGCTTGGCTGGCAGCGGGGGTGAAAAACTGTTTTTT
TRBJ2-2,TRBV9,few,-,CASSVVGGGELFF,TGTGCCAGCAGCGTAGTGGGAGGCGGGGAGCTGTTTTTT
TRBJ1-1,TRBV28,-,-,CASRSPGRGLGTEAFF,TGTGCCAGCAGATCCCCTGGGCGGGGTCTGGGCACTGAAGCTTTCTTT
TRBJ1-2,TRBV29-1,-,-,CSVEGSYYGYTF,TGCAGCGTTGAGGGCAGCTACTATGGCTACACCTTC
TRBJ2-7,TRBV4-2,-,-,CASSRTGSQYEQYF,TGTGCCAGCAGCCGTACCGGGTCCCAGTACGAGCAGTACTTC
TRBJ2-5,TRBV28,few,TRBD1,CASVWDSTQETQYF,TGTGCCAGCGTGTGGGACAGCACGCAAGAGACCCAGTACTTC
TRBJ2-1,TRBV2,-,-,CASSAERATSYNEQFF,TGTGCCAGCAGTGCGGAGCGGGCCACCAGCTACAATGAGCAGTTCTTC
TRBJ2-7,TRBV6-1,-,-,CASSEGPGSYEQYF,TGTGCCAGCAGTGAGGGCCCAGGGTCCTACGAGCAGTACTTC
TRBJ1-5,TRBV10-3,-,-,CAISQGNQPQHF,TGTGCCATCAGCCAGGGCAATCAGCCCCAGCATTTT
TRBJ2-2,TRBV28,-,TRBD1,CASSWTGSDTGELFF,TGTGCCAGCAGTTGGACAGGGTCCGACACCGGGGAGCTGTTTTTT
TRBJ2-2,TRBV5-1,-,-,CASSLVGQGNTGELFF,TGCGCCAGCAGCTTGGTGGGCCAGGGGAACACCGGGGAGCTGTTTTTT
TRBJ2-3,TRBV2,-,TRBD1,CASRQGAVRTDTQYF,TGTGCCAGCAGACAGGGGGCAGTTAGGACAGATACGCAGTATTTT
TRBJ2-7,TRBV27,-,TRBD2,CASSLAGGEVTYEQYF,TGTGCCAGCAGTTTAGCGGGGGGCGAGGTTACCTACGAGCAGTACTTC
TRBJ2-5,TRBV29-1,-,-,CSVEGRRWETQYF,TGCAGCGTTGAAGGGAGGCGATGGGAGACCCAGTACTTC
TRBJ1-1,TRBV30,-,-,CAWSPTRNTEAFF,TGTGCCTGGAGCCCCACGCGGAACACTGAAGCTTTCTTT
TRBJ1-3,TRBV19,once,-,CASSQGRTLSGNTIYF,TGTGCCAGTAGTCAAGGGCGGACACTCTCTGGAAACACCATATATTTT
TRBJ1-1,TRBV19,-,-,CASSVDSPGEAFF,TGTGCCAGTAGTGTTGATTCCCCCGGTGAAGCTTTCTTT
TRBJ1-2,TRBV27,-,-,CASSPPAGRLGGYTF,TGTGCCAGCAGTCCCCCCGCTGGGAGGTTAGGAGGCTACACCTTC
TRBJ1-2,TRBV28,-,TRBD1,CASSEGQLNYGYTF,TGTGCCAGCAGCGAGGGACAGCTAAACTATGGCTACACCTTC
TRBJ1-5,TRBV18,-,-,CASSTGVGGTTGGQHF,TGTGCCAGCTCAACCGGGGTAGGAGGGACTACGGGCGGCCAGCATTTT
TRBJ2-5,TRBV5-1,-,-,CASSLSIQETQYF,TGCGCCAGCAGCTTAAGCATACAAGAGACCCAGTACTTC
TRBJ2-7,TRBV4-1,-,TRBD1,CASSPSGGTGVNEQYF,TGCGCCAGCAGCCCTTCGGGCGGGACAGGGGTTAACGAGCAGTACTTC
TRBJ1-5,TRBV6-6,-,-,CASSSDGGAQPQHF,TGTGCCAGCAGTTCCGACGGGGGGGCTCAGCCCCAGCATTTT
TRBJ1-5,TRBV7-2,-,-,CASGAANQLQHF,TGTGCCAGCGGAGCAGCGAATCAGCTCCAGCATTTT